Below, 27 T cell receptor beta chains from the same sample are listed, as sequenced in a study. TCRdb re-analysed the reads in MiXCR, keeping a single row per CDR3 protein. This table has over 1,500 distinct CDR3 sequences, roughly 7.7% appearing once. What was sequenced was CD4+ T cells from peripheral blood. These receptors originate from a human donor with rheumatoid arthritis.

Within the sample, this clonotype is medium-sized (0.01 to 0.1%). The genes are TRBV19 and TRBJ1-1; D is possibly TRBD1 (6 bases). V was trimmed by 5 bases and J by 1 base, leaving 11 bases between them. The CDR3 has 14 amino acids. Germline V CDR1 and CDR2: LNHDA, SQIVND (reference sequence). CDR3 nucleotide sequence: TGTGCCAGTAGTTCCGGACAGAAGAACACTGAAGCTTTCTTT. Translated, it gives CASSSGQKNTEAFF. Variable domain in full (rest from reference TRBV19 and TRBJ1-1): DGGITQSPKYLFRKEGQNVTLSCEQNLNHDAMYWYRQDPGQGLRLIYYSQIVNDFQKGDIAEGYSVSREKKESFPLTVTSAQKNPTAFYLCASSSGQKNTEAFFGQGTRLTVV.

This clonotype was seen a handful of times. The rearrangement uses TRBV10-1 and TRBJ2-3; D may match TRBD1 or TRBD2 (5 bases each). The CDR3 loop spans 14 amino acids. Germline CDR1 reads WNHNN; CDR2 reads SYGVQD (reference sequence). Trimming pared 2 bases from V and 4 bases from J, leaving 10 bases between. Here the CDR3 reads CASSEGGVPDTQYF. The CDR3 bases are TGCGCCAGCAGTGAGGGGGGAGTCCCAGATACGCAGTATTTT.

This clonotype is medium-sized in the sample. The chain has TRBV7-9 and TRBJ2-1; D is unclear. Deletions cut 4 bases from V and 5 bases from J, with 9 bases between. Germline V lookup: CDR1 SEHNR, CDR2 FQNEAQ (reference sequence). There are 13 residues in the CDR3. CDR3 bases: TGTGCCAGCAGCTATTACCTCGACAATGAGCAGTTCTTC. It translates to CASSYYLDNEQFF.

In its sample, this clonotype ranks as medium-sized (0.01 to 0.1%). V and J are TRBV10-3 and TRBJ2-1; 13 bases fit TRBD2. This CDR3 is built from 15 residues. Losses at the gene ends were 6 bases for V and 6 bases for J; bases not matched to a gene: 5. Germline V lookup: CDR1 ENHRY, CDR2 SYGVKD. CDR3 sequence: CAIRSTSGRANEQFF. The CDR3 coding sequence is TGTGCCATCAGATCTACTAGCGGGAGGGCCAATGAGCAGTTCTTC.

This clonotype is classed as medium-sized (0.01 to 0.1%). The CDR3 spells CASNQRGQGWANEQFF. The CDR3, as DNA: TGTGCGTCGAACCAAAGGGGACAGGGATGGGCGAATGAGCAGTTCTTC. The rearrangement links TRBV19 to TRBJ2-1; 9 nucleotides line up with TRBD1. CDR3 length: 16 residues. Germline values: CDR1 LNHDA, CDR2 SQIVND (reference sequence).

By frequency in the sample, this clonotype is medium-sized. This chain joins TRBV6-1 and TRBJ2-7; the match to TRBD1 covers 8 bases. V shed 1 base, J shed 3 bases, and the junction held 5 bases outside the gene matches. Germline V lookup: CDR1 MNHNS, CDR2 SASEGT. This CDR3 spans 15 amino acids. The CDR3: CASSEGPGQVYEQYF. The CDR3 nucleotides are TGTGCCAGCAGTGAAGGGCCGGGACAGGTCTACGAGCAGTACTTC.

This clonotype is labeled as large (0.1 to 1%). The chain has TRBV20-1 and TRBJ2-1, with 13 bases fitting TRBD2. V gave up 5 bases and J gave up 2 bases; unmatched junction bases: 0. CDR3 length equals 14 residues. The germline V gene has CDR1 DFQATT and CDR2 SNEGSKA (reference sequence). The CDR3 protein is CSAGLAGAYNEQFF. CDR3 nucleotide sequence: TGCAGTGCTGGACTAGCGGGAGCCTACAATGAGCAGTTCTTC.

This clonotype is medium-sized by share. J is TRBJ2-5 and V is TRBV7-2, with TRBD2 matching over 8 bases. Trimming at V came to 5 bases and at J to 5 bases, leaving 22 bases not matched to a gene. This CDR3 comprises 19 residues. Germline V lookup: CDR1 SGHTA, CDR2 FQGNSA. The DNA for the CDR3 is TGTGCCAGCAGCCTCTTGTCAAGCGGGAGTGGAGTTTTGGGGGAGACCCAGTACTTC. As protein: CASSLLSSGSGVLGETQYF.

By proportion, this clonotype is medium-sized (0.01 to 0.1%). This chain uses TRBV19 with TRBJ1-2; 9 nucleotides align to TRBD1. Germline V lookup: CDR1 LNHDA, CDR2 SQIVND (reference sequence). The V and J ends lost 8 bases and 3 bases, in that order; junction bases with no gene match: 7. This CDR3 has 14 amino acids. CDR3 sequence reads: CASETRQGDYGYTF. The CDR3 coding sequence is TGTGCCAGTGAGACGCGACAGGGGGACTATGGCTACACCTTC.

Concerning this clonotype itself: It may be a read error: a sequence one base away is much more abundant. The chain has TRBV6-5 and TRBJ2-3; perhaps TRBD1 as D (6 bases). The CDR3 loop spans 14 amino acids. Germline V gene data show CDR1 as MNHEY and CDR2 as SVGAGI. The V end lost 10 bases, the J end lost 2 bases, and 16 bases lay between the germline ends. The DNA for the CDR3 is TGTGCCACCACCCCGAGGACAGACACAGATACGCAGTATTTT. This encodes CATTPRTDTDTQYF.

This clonotype qualifies as medium-sized. This chain connects TRBV6-2 or TRBV6-3 to TRBJ2-5, with a tentative D call TRBD2 (6 bases). V shed 5 bases and J shed 4 bases, with 17 bases lying between them. The germline V gene has CDR1 MNHEY and CDR2 SVGEGT. This CDR3 region has 15 residues. The CDR3 loop reads CASSNGILGGETQYF. Written as DNA, the CDR3 is TGTGCCAGCAGTAACGGGATCCTCGGGGGAGAGACCCAGTACTTC.

This clonotype is medium-sized by share. The rearrangement links TRBV5-1 to TRBJ1-1, with D possibly being TRBD1 (6 bases). Trimming took off 5 bases at V and 1 base at J, with 18 bases between the two ends. The CDR3 loop spans 16 amino acids. Germline V gives CDR1 SGHRS, CDR2 YFSETQ. In DNA form, the CDR3 reads TGCGCCAGCAGTCGAGTGAGGGGGGCCGAGAACACTGAAGCTTTCTTT. Translation gives CASSRVRGAENTEAFF.

In this sample, this clonotype is medium-sized. This chain connects TRBV20-1 to TRBJ1-1; weak D call: TRBD1 (5 bases). From germline, CDR1 is DFQATT and CDR2 SNEGSKA (reference sequence). Trimming removed 5 bases from V and 3 bases from J, with 13 bases in between. This CDR3 spans 13 amino acids. CDR3 DNA: TGCAGTGCTTCCCGGGGAGGGGACACTGAAGCTTTCTTT. Amino acid sequence: CSASRGGDTEAFF.

This clonotype is labeled medium-sized. This chain links TRBV10-2 with TRBJ1-1; the D gene is possibly TRBD1 (5 bases). V gave up 7 bases and J gave up 4 bases, with 13 bases separating them. CDR1 is WSHSY, CDR2 SAAADI, per germline. CDR3 length equals 13 residues. The CDR3 DNA follows: TGCGCCAGCACCTGGAGGGGAGGCACTGAAGCTTTCTTT. As protein: CASTWRGGTEAFF.

This clonotype was picked up many times. This chain connects TRBV7-3 to TRBJ2-1, with TRBD2 matching 10 bases. The CDR3 covers 20 residues. CDR1 is SGHTA and CDR2 is FQGTGA in the germline V gene. V dropped 3 bases and J dropped 9; count of bases not matched to a gene: 23. The CDR3 sequence: CASSFPASVELAGTLGEQFF. As DNA, the CDR3 is TGTGCCAGCAGCTTCCCCGCCTCGGTGGAACTAGCGGGGACCCTCGGTGAGCAGTTCTTC.

This clonotype was observed once. V gene TRBV7-2 combines with J gene TRBJ2-1, with 8 bases fitting TRBD2. CDR1 is SGHTA and CDR2 is FQGNSA in the germline V gene. V trimming: 5 bases; J trimming: 5 bases; junction bases outside the gene matches: 8. The CDR3 length is 15 residues. DNA of the CDR3: TGTGCCAGCAGCCCATACTCGGGGGGGGACAATGAGCAGTTCTTC. This sequence encodes CASSPYSGGDNEQFF.

Concerning this clonotype itself: This may stem from a read error, because a much larger clone lies one nucleotide away. This chain connects TRBV30 to TRBJ2-1; 7 bases align to TRBD2. The ends lost 4 bases at V and 11 bases at J; junction bases unmatched: 14. Germline-derived CDR1 and CDR2 are GTSNPN and SVGIG (reference sequence). The CDR3 spans 14 residues. The CDR3 protein is CAWNFAGEGNKQFF. For the CDR3, the DNA is TGTGCCTGGAACTTCGCGGGAGAAGGAAATAAGCAGTTCTTC.

This clonotype was observed a few times. V gene TRBV4-2 combines with J gene TRBJ2-5; a weak D match, TRBD2 (5 bases). The CDR3 is 15 residues long. V was shortened by 1 base and J by 5 bases, with 14 bases between the two germline ends. Per the germline V gene, CDR1 is LGHNA and CDR2 is YNFKEQ. The CDR3 here is CASSQARGTSETQYF. In DNA form, the CDR3 reads TGTGCCAGCAGCCAAGCCCGGGGAACTTCTGAGACCCAGTACTTC.

This clonotype turned up a few times. This chain links TRBV7-2 with TRBJ2-1, with 8 bases fitting TRBD2. CDR1 and CDR2 (germline): SGHTA, FQGNSA. Germline trimming cut 5 bases from V and 3 bases from J; bases unmatched to any gene: 9. The CDR3 is 16 residues long. Here the CDR3 reads CASSRKSGSYYNEQFF. The CDR3 DNA sequence: TGTGCCAGCAGCCGGAAGAGCGGGAGTTACTACAATGAGCAGTTCTTC.

This clonotype was recorded at least ten times. The V call is TRBV13, the J call TRBJ1-5; D is undetermined. Germline V gene data show CDR1 as PRHDT and CDR2 as FYEKMQ (reference sequence). The CDR3 spans 15 residues. Trimming cost V 8 bases and J 4 bases, with 18 bases left between them. The CDR3 DNA is TGTGCCAGCCGACGTGGGCCCCGGTCGAATCAGCCCCAGCATTTT. Translation: CASRRGPRSNQPQHF.

The chain joins TRBV5-5 to TRBJ2-5, with TRBD2 matching over 12 bases. The germline V gene encodes CDR1 SGHKS and CDR2 YYEKEE (reference sequence). Trimming cost V 4 bases and J 7 bases; bases outside gene matches: 2. CDR3 length equals 13 residues. CDR3 sequence: CASSPGLAGTQYF. For the CDR3, the DNA is TGTGCCAGCAGCCCGGGACTAGCGGGGACCCAGTACTTC.

This clonotype is large (0.1 to 1%) by share. The rearrangement links TRBV5-1 to TRBJ2-1, with unresolved D. CDR1 is SGHRS and CDR2 is YFSETQ in the germline V gene. Trimming removed 1 base from V and 7 bases from J, with 15 bases in between. The CDR3 length is 15 residues. The CDR3 nucleotides read TGCGCCAGCAGCTTGACGAGCTCCCTAGGGAATGAGCAGTTCTTC. Its translation is CASSLTSSLGNEQFF.

By proportion, this clonotype is medium-sized (0.01 to 0.1%). In DNA, the CDR3 is TGTGCCAGCGGCGACGGCGGGTATGGCTACACCTTC. As protein: CASGDGGYGYTF. The rearrangement uses TRBV7-2 and TRBJ1-2, with D unclear. The V end was cut by 8 bases, the J end by 5 bases, with 12 bases between. In germline, CDR1 is SGHTA, CDR2 FQGNSA. The CDR3 is 12 amino acids.

Sample share makes this clonotype medium-sized (0.01 to 0.1%). This rearrangement joins TRBV5-8 to TRBJ1-1, with D possibly being TRBD1 (5 bases). The V end was cut by 2 bases, the J end by 1 base, with 12 bases between. This CDR3 contains 15 residues. From germline, CDR1 is SGHTS and CDR2 YDEGEE. Here the CDR3 DNA reads TGTGCCAGCAGCTTCCGGGGGGTTCGGAACACTGAAGCTTTCTTT. It translates to CASSFRGVRNTEAFF.

This clonotype is categorized as medium-sized. J is TRBJ2-5 and V is TRBV20-1; no clear D gene. V lost 6 bases, J lost 3 bases, and 5 bases lay in between. The V gene's germline CDR1 is DFQATT and CDR2 SNEGSKA (reference sequence). The CDR3 totals 10 residues. In DNA, the CDR3 is TGCAGTGCAACAGAAGAGACCCAGTACTTC. This gives the protein CSATEETQYF.

By share of the sample, this clonotype is medium-sized. The V and J genes are TRBV5-1 and TRBJ2-2, with D tentatively TRBD1 or TRBD2 (6 bases each). Germline V gene sequence: CDR1 SGHRS, CDR2 YFSETQ. The V gene lost 1 base and the J gene lost 6 bases, with 10 bases spanning the gap. CDR3 length: 14 residues. Here the CDR3 reads CASSLFGGAGELFF. For the CDR3, the DNA is TGCGCCAGCAGCTTGTTCGGGGGCGCCGGGGAGCTGTTTTTT. The full variable domain, completed using reference TRBV5-1 and TRBJ2-2, is KAGVTQTPRYLIKTRGQQVTLSCSPISGHRSVSWYQQTPGQGLQFLFEYFSETQRNKGNFPGRFSGRQFSNSRSEMNVSTLELGDSALYLCASSLFGGAGELFFGEGSRLTVL.

This clonotype ranks as medium-sized. V is TRBV2 and J is TRBJ2-7, with TRBD1 matching 9 bases. The trim removed 6 bases at V and 3 bases at J, leaving 3 bases unmatched. Germline-derived CDR1 and CDR2 are SNHLY and FYNNEI. This CDR3 spans 13 amino acids. The CDR3 nucleotides are TGTGCCAGCAGACGACAGGGGGTCTACGAGCAGTACTTC. Translating gives CASRRQGVYEQYF.